The 21 T cell receptor beta chains given below trace back to one sample, sequenced in a study of radiotherapy plus CTLA-4 blockade in lung cancer. The assay was immunoSEQ multiplex PCR, and TCRdb's table has in-frame clones only and misses some. The sample lists around 100,000 clones; 65% to 80% were seen once. Sequences were derived from peripheral blood, sampled from a patient treated with radiotherapy plus ipilimumab. These receptors all stem from a human donor with non-small cell lung cancer who had a partial response to radiotherapy plus ipilimumab. Some clones in this sample may be carry-over from other donors' samples.

The CDR3 DNA sequence: TGCGCCAGCCGGAGAGAGATAATCGGGAACACCGGGGAGCTGTTTTTT. Amino acid sequence: CASRREIIGNTGELFF. The chain links TRBV5-1 to TRBJ2-2; the D is unclear. The V gene lost 7 bases and the J gene lost 1 base, with 17 bases spanning the gap. The CDR3 is 16 amino acids. The germline gives CDR1 SGHRS, CDR2 YFSETQ.

The genes are TRBV4-3 and TRBJ2-7, with D maybe TRBD1 (6 bases). Germline-derived CDR1 and CDR2 are LGHNA and YSLEER. The CDR3 length is 15 residues. V lost 6 bases, J lost 3 bases, and 18 bases lay in between. The CDR3 nucleotides are TGCGCCAGCAGTCCTAATCCTAGAGGGGGCTACGAGCAGTACTTC. It specifies CASSPNPRGGYEQYF.

This clone was recorded only once. The CDR3 protein is CASSRRGPGANVLTF. The CDR3 DNA follows: TGTGCCAGCAGCCGCAGGGGGCCTGGGGCCAACGTCCTGACTTTC. The V call is TRBV7-3, the J call TRBJ2-6; 8 bases map to TRBD1. The CDR3 loop spans 15 amino acids. Germline trimming cut 5 bases from V and 2 bases from J; bases unmatched to any gene: 2. The germline V gene has CDR1 SGHTA and CDR2 FQGTGA.

The chain couples TRBV4-3 to TRBJ2-7, with D uncertain. Germline V gives CDR1 LGHNA, CDR2 YSLEER. CDR3 size: 15 residues. With 8 bases removed from V and 0 bases from J, the gap between germline ends came to 17 bases. CDR3 DNA sequence: TGCGCCAGCTCCTTTTCAACTCGATACTCCTACGAGCAGTACTTC. This codes for CASSFSTRYSYEQYF.

This sequence joins TRBV7-7 and TRBJ2-1, with D perhaps matching TRBD1 (5 bases). The ends were cut back, 3 bases at V and 4 bases at J, with 7 bases in the middle. The CDR3 has 13 amino acids. Per the germline V gene, CDR1 is SSHAT and CDR2 is FNYEAQ (reference sequence). The CDR3 protein is CASSLDTYNEQFF. Here the CDR3 DNA reads TGTGCCAGCAGCTTGGACACGTACAATGAGCAGTTCTTC.

V and J are TRBV5-4 and TRBJ2-3; a possible D gene is TRBD1 (6 bases). The CDR3 extends over 16 amino acids. Trimming stripped 0 bases from V and 6 bases from J, with 17 bases between. Looked up from germline, CDR1 is SGHNT and CDR2 is YYREEE (reference sequence). The DNA of the CDR3 is TGTGCCAGCAGCTTGGAATTGGGGGCTAGGGGGGATACGCAGTATTTT. Translation: CASSLELGARGDTQYF.

The chain recombines TRBV7-8 with TRBJ2-7, with 13 nucleotides matching TRBD2. The CDR3 totals 14 residues. With 7 bases clipped from V and 5 bases from J, the junction kept 5 bases outside the gene matches. Germline V CDR1 and CDR2: SGHVS, FQNEAQ. This CDR3 reads CASTGLAGYHEQYF. As DNA, the CDR3 is TGTGCCAGCACGGGACTAGCGGGATATCACGAGCAGTACTTC.

The chain has TRBV6-5 and TRBJ1-1; D gene unclear. With 2 bases removed from V and 3 bases from J, the gap between germline ends came to 7 bases. The V gene's germline CDR1 is MNHEY and CDR2 SVGAGI. The CDR3 consists of 13 residues. The CDR3 sequence: CASSYQQDTEAFF. The CDR3 coding sequence is TGTGCCAGCAGTTACCAGCAGGACACTGAAGCTTTCTTT.

The J gene is TRBJ2-5, the V gene TRBV11-2, with 7 bases that match TRBD2. The junction had 9 bases not matched to a gene; V was cut back by 1 base and J by 4 bases. CDR1 SGHAT and CDR2 FQNNGV come from the germline V gene. CDR3 length: 16 residues. Here the CDR3 reads CASSLGGGGKGETQYF. For the CDR3, the DNA is TGTGCCAGCAGCTTAGGCGGGGGAGGGAAGGGAGAGACCCAGTACTTC.

This clone was seen just once. The chain is built from TRBV7-3 and TRBJ1-1; 7 nucleotides agree with TRBD1. This CDR3 has 16 residues. Germline CDR1 reads SGHTA; CDR2 reads FQGTGA. V shed 5 bases, J shed 3 bases, and the junction held 12 bases outside the gene matches. In DNA, the CDR3 is TGTGCCAGCAGCCGGGCGGGAGGGGGCCTCCACACTGAAGCTTTCTTT. It is translated as CASSRAGGGLHTEAFF.

The chain combines TRBV6-5 with TRBJ1-2; 8 nucleotides line up with TRBD1. The CDR3 sequence is 13 residues long. With 6 bases clipped from V and 5 bases from J, the junction kept 5 bases outside the gene matches. Germline CDR1 is MNHEY and CDR2 is SVGAGI. The CDR3 loop reads CASSLTGGYGYTF. In nucleotides, the CDR3 is TGTGCCAGCAGCCTCACAGGGGGGTATGGCTACACCTTC.

The rearrangement joins TRBV7-3 to TRBJ2-3; 12 positions agree with TRBD2. Per the germline V gene, CDR1 is SGHTA and CDR2 is FQGTGA. This CDR3 is 16 amino acids long. V trimming: 3 bases; J trimming: 4 bases; junction bases outside the gene matches: 5. The CDR3 DNA sequence: TGTGCCAGCAGCTTGACTAGCGGGAGCCCACCAGATACGCAGTATTTT. Protein: CASSLTSGSPPDTQYF.

The J gene is TRBJ2-3, the V gene TRBV7-3; possibly TRBD2 for D (6 bases). Germline CDR1 reads SGHTA; CDR2 reads FQGTGA. This CDR3 region has 15 residues. Trimming pared 5 bases from V and 2 bases from J, leaving 14 bases between. CDR3 in amino acids: CASSLGTFYTDTQYF. In DNA form, the CDR3 reads TGTGCCAGCAGCCTCGGGACTTTTTACACAGATACGCAGTATTTT.

The rearrangement uses TRBV19 and TRBJ2-1; the match to TRBD1 covers 9 bases. CDR1 is LNHDA and CDR2 is SQIVND in the germline V gene (reference sequence). V gave up 5 bases and J gave up 6 bases; unmatched junction bases: 5. The CDR3 contains 14 residues. The CDR3 DNA is TGTGCCAGTAGTGCCGGGACAGGGCCCAATGAGCAGTTCTTC. Protein sequence: CASSAGTGPNEQFF.

This clone was counted between two and nine times. This sequence joins TRBV28 and TRBJ1-4; the D gene is possibly TRBD1 (5 bases). Per germline, CDR1 MDHEN and CDR2 SYDVKM. The V end was cut by 6 bases, the J end by 5 bases, with 19 bases between. This CDR3 has 16 residues. The CDR3: CASSATEGLRNEKLFF. The CDR3 nucleotides read TGTGCCAGCAGCGCCACCGAGGGACTGAGAAATGAAAAACTGTTTTTT.

V usage is TRBV9 and J usage is TRBJ2-1; possibly TRBD2 for D (6 bases). This CDR3 contains 13 residues. The V end lost 2 bases, the J end lost 5 bases, and 8 bases lay between the germline ends. Germline CDR1 is SGDLS and CDR2 is YYNGEE. For the CDR3, the DNA is TGTGCCAGCAGCGTGGACTACCACAATGAGCAGTTCTTC. Its protein product is CASSVDYHNEQFF.

The J gene is TRBJ2-5, the V gene TRBV30, with TRBD1 matching 8 bases. From germline, CDR1 is GTSNPN and CDR2 SVGIG (reference sequence). With 5 bases clipped from V and 3 bases from J, the junction kept 5 bases outside the gene matches. This CDR3 region has 13 residues. The CDR3 DNA reads TGTGCCTGGGCGGGACAGGTCAAAGAGACCCAGTACTTC. Translating it yields CAWAGQVKETQYF.

The CDR3 here is CASSRGLASYTDTQYF. The CDR3 region has the DNA TGTGCCAGCAGCCGAGGACTAGCTTCGTACACAGATACGCAGTATTTT. The chain employs TRBV5-4 and TRBJ2-3; 8 bases line up with TRBD2. Trimming at V came to 4 bases and at J to 2 bases, leaving 9 bases not matched to a gene. This CDR3 is 16 amino acids long. From germline, CDR1 is SGHNT and CDR2 YYREEE (reference sequence).

The rearrangement links TRBV6-1 to TRBJ2-7; D not resolved. Germline assignment: CDR1 MNHNS and CDR2 SASEGT. This CDR3 region has 11 residues. Trimming removed 5 bases from V and 3 bases from J, with 5 bases in between. The CDR3 here is CASSNYYEQYF. The DNA for the CDR3 is TGTGCCAGCAGTAACTACTACGAGCAGTACTTC.

The rearrangement links TRBV7-2 to TRBJ2-1, with TRBD2 matching over 8 bases. In germline, CDR1 is SGHTA, CDR2 FQGNSA. The CDR3 is 15 amino acids. V dropped 3 bases and J dropped 3; count of bases not matched to a gene: 4. The CDR3 loop reads CASSFKRGNYNEQFF. The CDR3 DNA reads TGTGCCAGCAGCTTTAAGCGGGGGAACTACAATGAGCAGTTCTTC.

The chain links TRBV7-2 to TRBJ2-4, with D possibly matching TRBD1 (6 bases). The V gene's germline CDR1 is SGHTA and CDR2 FQGNSA. V lost 1 base and J 2 bases, leaving 15 bases between the germline ends. This CDR3 contains 17 residues. This CDR3 is CASSLGVGGITKNIQYF. Written as DNA, the CDR3 is TGTGCCAGCAGCTTAGGGGTAGGGGGTATAACCAAAAACATTCAGTACTTC.